One sample yielded the 10 T cell receptor beta chains listed below, sequenced in a study of beta chain features in type 1 diabetes. Of the isolated RNA, all was reverse transcribed, and so the sequenced material was expressed TCRB transcripts. Only in-frame clones appear in the TCRdb table, and some are missing; sequencing was by immunoSEQ multiplex PCR. The table shows under 950,000 clones, with 15% to 20% occurring only once. The sequenced sample consisted of naive CD4+ T cells from blood. These TCRs come from a young woman in good health.

This clone was seen a handful of times. Other DNA sequences of this sample code for an identical CDR3. The CDR3 protein is CSVVPGEETQYF. Written as DNA, the CDR3 is TGCAGCGTTGTACCAGGAGAAGAGACCCAGTACTTC. The chain uses TRBV29-1 and TRBJ2-5; unclear D gene. Trimming pared 4 bases from V and 3 bases from J, leaving 9 bases between. The germline CDR1 and CDR2 sequences are SQVTM and ANQGSEA. The CDR3 runs to 12 residues.

There are a few counts of this clone. Distinct nucleotide sequences in the sample also encode this CDR3. The rearrangement links TRBV7-9 to TRBJ1-4; D remains unclear. This CDR3 is 10 amino acids long. The V gene lost 8 bases and the J gene lost 8 bases, with 6 bases spanning the gap. From germline, CDR1 is SEHNR and CDR2 FQNEAQ (reference sequence). CDR3 protein: CASRGEKLFF. The CDR3 bases are TGTGCCAGCCGGGGAGAAAAACTGTTTTTT.

V and J are TRBV5-6 and TRBJ1-5; 7 positions match TRBD1. From germline, CDR1 is SGHDT and CDR2 YYEEEE. The CDR3 covers 14 residues. Trimming at V came to 3 bases and at J to 6 bases, leaving 6 bases not matched to a gene. The CDR3 spells CASSSQGSGQPQHF. CDR3 DNA: TGTGCCAGCAGCTCACAGGGGTCGGGTCAGCCCCAGCATTTT.

The chain combines TRBV6-5 with TRBJ2-7; 9 bases map to TRBD1. With V trimmed by 2 bases and J by 3 bases, 5 bases remained unmatched. Germline V lookup: CDR1 MNHEY, CDR2 SVGAGI. The CDR3 has 15 residues. Written as DNA, the CDR3 is TGTGCCAGCAGTTACGCGGGACAGGGCGGCTACGAGCAGTACTTC. This codes for CASSYAGQGGYEQYF.

V usage is TRBV18 and J usage is TRBJ2-1; no reliable D call. Germline-derived CDR1 and CDR2 are KGHSH and LQKENI. V was shortened by 3 bases and J by 5 bases, with 17 bases between the two germline ends. CDR3 length: 16 amino acids. CDR3: CASSPMTASFDNEQFF. The CDR3 region has the DNA TGTGCCAGCTCACCCATGACTGCCTCCTTCGACAATGAGCAGTTCTTC.

This clone occurred a few times. In DNA form, the CDR3 reads TGTGCCAGCAGCTTGGGGGCTAGCGGCCCCTACGAGCAGTACTTC. Its protein is CASSLGASGPYEQYF. This chain links TRBV5-4 with TRBJ2-7, with TRBD2 matching over 7 bases. V trimming: 0 bases; J trimming: 2 bases; junction bases outside the gene matches: 5. Germline V gene data show CDR1 as SGHNT and CDR2 as YYREEE (reference sequence). CDR3 length equals 15 residues.

This clone has just a few counts. This sequence joins TRBV11-2 and TRBJ2-2; 8 bases are shared with TRBD2. The CDR3 loop spans 14 amino acids. From germline, CDR1 is SGHAT and CDR2 FQNNGV. Unmatched junction bases numbered 2, after V lost 8 bases and J lost 0 bases. The DNA for the CDR3 is TGTGCCAGCGAGGGACTAGCGAACACCGGGGAGCTGTTTTTT. Its protein product is CASEGLANTGELFF.

The chain employs TRBV7-2 and TRBJ2-1; 13 bases are a match to TRBD2. The trim removed 1 base at V and 1 base at J, leaving 4 bases unmatched. This CDR3 comprises 18 residues. The germline gives CDR1 SGHTA, CDR2 FQGNSA. The CDR3 DNA sequence: TGTGCCAGCAGCTTAGGGACTAGCGGGAGCGGGTCCTACAATGAGCAGTTCTTC. Amino acids: CASSLGTSGSGSYNEQFF.

The chain is built from TRBV6-5 and TRBJ2-3; unclear D gene. Per germline, CDR1 MNHEY and CDR2 SVGAGI. Deletions cut 2 bases from V and 1 base from J, with 7 bases between. This CDR3 spans 14 amino acids. CDR3 amino acids: CASSYAQGTDTQYF. For the CDR3, the DNA is TGTGCCAGCAGTTACGCCCAGGGCACAGATACGCAGTATTTT.

V usage is TRBV7-3 and J usage is TRBJ2-2; 7 nucleotides align to TRBD1. Germline trimming cut 5 bases from V and 7 bases from J; bases unmatched to any gene: 10. Germline V gene sequence: CDR1 SGHTA, CDR2 FQGTGA. The CDR3 loop spans 15 amino acids. CDR3 region: CASSRPPGGSGELFF. In nucleotides, the CDR3 is TGTGCCAGCAGCCGTCCCCCAGGGGGTAGCGGGGAGCTGTTTTTT.